The 18 T cell receptor beta chains below all came from one sample that was sequenced in a study of cytomegalovirus exposure and HLA in healthy donors. It was with 60 Vbeta and 13 Jbeta primers that the PCR ran. Here immunoSEQ multiplex PCR was the method, and the copy in TCRdb shows in-frame clones only, minus some. This sample has 100,000 to 150,000 clones, with approximately 78% found just once. Source material: PBMCs. These receptor sequences come from a woman in her 30s in good health and CMV-seronegative.

The chain carries TRBV4-1 and TRBJ1-1; D possibly corresponds to TRBD1 (6 bases). From germline, CDR1 is MGHRA and CDR2 YSYEKL. The CDR3 extends over 15 amino acids. V was pared by 1 base and J by 0 bases, with 9 bases between. CDR3 DNA: TGCGCCAGCAGCCAAGCGAGGACAGTGAACACTGAAGCTTTCTTT. It specifies CASSQARTVNTEAFF.

The chain carries TRBV5-1 and TRBJ2-1; 10 bases line up with TRBD2. The CDR3 length is 15 residues. The germline gives CDR1 SGHRS, CDR2 YFSETQ. The J segment lost 6 bases and the V segment lost 3 bases, leaving 6 bases of the junction unmatched. In DNA form, the CDR3 reads TGCGCCAGCAGCTCTATAGCGGGGGGCGGCAATGAGCAGTTCTTC. This encodes CASSSIAGGGNEQFF.

The V and J genes are TRBV5-8 and TRBJ1-2, with 7 bases aligning to TRBD1. Germline values: CDR1 SGHTS, CDR2 YDEGEE. V dropped 4 bases and J dropped 1; count of bases not matched to a gene: 7. This CDR3 is 15 amino acids long. CDR3 in amino acids: CASSPGQFFNYGYTF. In DNA, the CDR3 is TGTGCCAGCAGCCCGGGACAGTTTTTTAACTATGGCTACACCTTC.

The genes are TRBV6-1 and TRBJ2-3, with D perhaps matching TRBD1 (5 bases). The CDR3 is made up of 14 amino acids. With 2 bases removed from V and 3 bases from J, the gap between germline ends came to 9 bases. Germline V gene data show CDR1 as MNHNS and CDR2 as SASEGT. The CDR3 is CASSERQGTDTQYF. The CDR3 coding sequence is TGTGCCAGCAGTGAACGGCAGGGAACAGATACGCAGTATTTT.

The chain couples TRBV19 to TRBJ1-3; D may be TRBD1 (5 bases). The CDR3 length is 13 residues. V lost 6 bases, J lost 2 bases, and 8 bases lay in between. In germline, CDR1 is LNHDA, CDR2 SQIVND (reference sequence). CDR3 region: CASSRVPGNTIYF. The CDR3 nucleotides read TGTGCCAGTAGCAGGGTACCTGGAAACACCATATATTTT.

CDR3 sequence: CASSEKTTNIEAFF. DNA for the CDR3: TGTGCCAGCAGTGAAAAGACCACTAATATTGAAGCTTTCTTT. The chain joins TRBV2 to TRBJ1-1; no firm D call. Germline-derived CDR1 and CDR2 are SNHLY and FYNNEI. Trimming stripped 2 bases from V and 7 bases from J, with 14 bases between. CDR3 length: 14 amino acids. The complete variable domain, with remaining parts taken from reference TRBV2 and TRBJ1-1, reads EPEVTQTPSHQVTQMGQEVILRCVPISNHLYFYWYRQILGQKVEFLVSFYNNEISEKSEIFDDQFSVERPDGSNFTLKIRSTKLEDSAMYFCASSEKTTNIEAFFGQGTRLTVV.

This chain connects TRBV19 to TRBJ2-2; 10 bases agree with TRBD2. Germline CDR1 reads LNHDA; CDR2 reads SQIVND (reference sequence). The CDR3 spans 18 residues. Trimming removed 2 bases from V and 6 bases from J; junction bases left unmatched: 12. CDR3 sequence reads: CASSIKLAGPSDPGELFF. The CDR3 DNA reads TGTGCCAGTAGTATAAAACTAGCGGGACCGTCCGACCCCGGGGAGCTGTTTTTT.

Comments on this clone: The sample contains more than one DNA sequence encoding this CDR3. This chain uses TRBV10-1 with TRBJ2-3; 9 positions agree with TRBD2. Losses at the gene ends were 4 bases for V and 6 bases for J; bases not matched to a gene: 8. CDR1 WNHNN and CDR2 SYGVQD come from the germline V gene (reference sequence). This CDR3 spans 15 amino acids. Here the CDR3 reads CASSGSGGYSDTQYF. DNA for the CDR3: TGCGCCAGCAGTGGTAGCGGGGGATATTCGGATACGCAGTATTTT.

The rearrangement uses TRBV5-8 and TRBJ2-1, with D possibly TRBD2 on 5 matching bases. CDR3 length: 13 residues. The V gene lost 0 bases and the J gene lost 8 bases, with 9 bases spanning the gap. Germline CDR1 SGHTS, CDR2 YDEGEE. CDR3 amino acids: CASSLVYSDEQFF. As DNA, the CDR3 is TGTGCCAGCAGCTTGGTGTATAGCGATGAGCAGTTCTTC.

The rearrangement joins TRBV6-1 to TRBJ2-3; 16 bases line up with TRBD2. Trimming cost V 6 bases and J 11 bases; bases outside gene matches: 8. CDR1 and CDR2 from the germline V gene are MNHNS and SASEGT. This CDR3 comprises 15 residues. The CDR3 nucleotides read TGTGCCAGCAGCCTTACCGGGACTAGCGGGGGGGTGCAGTATTTT. Translating it yields CASSLTGTSGGVQYF.

This sequence joins TRBV29-1 and TRBJ2-2; 7 nucleotides align to TRBD1. Unmatched junction bases numbered 4, after V lost 5 bases and J lost 1 base. Germline V lookup: CDR1 SQVTM, CDR2 ANQGSEA. This CDR3 spans 14 amino acids. The DNA for the CDR3 is TGCAGCGTTCTGACAGGGCTGAACACCGGGGAGCTGTTTTTT. Translated: CSVLTGLNTGELFF.

The chain carries TRBV12-5 and TRBJ1-2; TRBD1 is a possible D gene (5 bases). V shed 4 bases and J shed 4 bases, with 7 bases lying between them. The germline V gene has CDR1 LGHNT and CDR2 FRNRAP. The CDR3 sequence is 12 residues long. Here the CDR3 reads CASGSTVYGYTF. The DNA for the CDR3 is TGTGCTAGTGGTTCGACAGTCTATGGCTACACCTTC.

The chain couples TRBV19 to TRBJ1-3, with D tentatively TRBD1 (5 bases). Germline CDR1 is LNHDA and CDR2 is SQIVND (reference sequence). This CDR3 is 15 amino acids long. With 6 bases removed from V and 0 bases from J, the gap between germline ends came to 12 bases. The CDR3 sequence: CASSMGLNSGNTIYF. As DNA, the CDR3 is TGTGCCAGTAGCATGGGACTGAACTCTGGAAACACCATATATTTT.

This chain links TRBV19 with TRBJ1-2; TRBD1 matches at 8 bases. Losses at the gene ends were 4 bases for V and 0 bases for J; bases not matched to a gene: 10. Germline loops: CDR1 LNHDA, CDR2 SQIVND (reference sequence). CDR3 length: 17 amino acids. CDR3 sequence (DNA): TGTGCCAGTAGTACAGACAGGGGTCCTGAAGCTAACTATGGCTACACCTTC. Its translation is CASSTDRGPEANYGYTF. Complete variable domain (other parts from reference TRBV19 and TRBJ1-2): DGGITQSPKYLFRKEGQNVTLSCEQNLNHDAMYWYRQDPGQGLRLIYYSQIVNDFQKGDIAEGYSVSREKKESFPLTVTSAQKNPTAFYLCASSTDRGPEANYGYTFGSGTRLTVV.

The J gene is TRBJ1-1, the V gene TRBV9, with D perhaps TRBD1 (5 bases). This CDR3 has 21 residues. Germline loops: CDR1 SGDLS, CDR2 YYNGEE. V was pared by 8 bases and J by 2 bases, with 37 bases between. As DNA, the CDR3 is TGTGCCAGAAAAACGCTAACGGTCTTTAGGGTATTCCGACAGACAAACACTGAAGCTTTCTTT. It codes for CARKTLTVFRVFRQTNTEAFF.

A few counts support this clone. This chain links TRBV2 with TRBJ2-7; D possibly corresponds to TRBD1 (6 bases). From germline, CDR1 is SNHLY and CDR2 FYNNEI. The CDR3 length is 14 residues. Deletions cut 6 bases from V and 4 bases from J, with 16 bases between. The CDR3 DNA follows: TGTGCCAGCAGGTCACAGGGAAGAGGGTACGAGCAGTACTTC. Its translation: CASRSQGRGYEQYF.

The rearrangement joins TRBV5-1 to TRBJ2-2; 8 positions agree with TRBD2. The germline gives CDR1 SGHRS, CDR2 YFSETQ. The CDR3 runs to 14 residues. V lost 2 bases, J lost 5 bases, and 2 bases stayed unmatched. The CDR3 spells CASSFLAGTGELFF. Written as DNA, the CDR3 is TGCGCCAGCAGCTTTTTAGCGGGGACCGGGGAGCTGTTTTTT.

This clone was counted a few times. The chain carries TRBV29-1 and TRBJ2-1; 10 bases are a match to TRBD2. J lost 4 bases, V lost 7 bases, and 7 bases had no gene match. CDR1 is SQVTM and CDR2 is ANQGSEA in the germline V gene. This CDR3 has 14 amino acids. In nucleotides, the CDR3 is TGCAGCGCGGGGACTAGCGTATTTTACAATGAGCAGTTCTTC. Its protein product is CSAGTSVFYNEQFF.